What follows are 3 T cell receptor beta chains derived from one specimen sequenced in a study of blood T cell repertoires in COVID-19. The assay was immunoSEQ multiplex PCR, and TCRdb's table has in-frame clones only and misses some. Among about 140,000 clones listed, about nine tenths were seen once. Sequenced input: peripheral blood. The receptors originated from a human donor in a cohort sampled during active COVID-19.

The chain has TRBV6-6 and TRBJ1-2; 7 bases align to TRBD1. The CDR3 has 14 amino acids. The V gene end was trimmed by 5 bases and the J gene end by 2 bases; junction bases not matched to a gene: 5. The germline V gene encodes CDR1 MNHNY and CDR2 SVGAGI (reference sequence). The CDR3 nucleotides read TGTGCCAGCAGTCCTACAGGGGAGAACTATGGCTACACCTTC. It translates to CASSPTGENYGYTF.

The chain is built from TRBV29-1 and TRBJ2-2, with D possibly being TRBD2 (6 bases). Trimming removed 4 bases from V and 1 base from J, with 7 bases in between. Germline V gene data show CDR1 as SQVTM and CDR2 as ANQGSEA. The length of the CDR3 is 13 residues. CDR3 amino acids: CSVGGENTGELFF. CDR3 in DNA: TGCAGCGTTGGCGGGGAGAACACCGGGGAGCTGTTTTTT.

V is TRBV7-9 and J is TRBJ1-5, with 10 bases identical to TRBD1. The V gene end was trimmed by 1 base and the J gene end by 5 bases; junction bases not matched to a gene: 8. Germline V gene lookup returns CDR1 SEHNR and CDR2 FQNEAQ (reference sequence). This CDR3 is built from 17 residues. The CDR3 loop is CASSLGGQGGPYQPQHF. CDR3 DNA sequence: TGTGCCAGCAGCTTAGGTGGACAGGGGGGCCCTTATCAGCCCCAGCATTTT.